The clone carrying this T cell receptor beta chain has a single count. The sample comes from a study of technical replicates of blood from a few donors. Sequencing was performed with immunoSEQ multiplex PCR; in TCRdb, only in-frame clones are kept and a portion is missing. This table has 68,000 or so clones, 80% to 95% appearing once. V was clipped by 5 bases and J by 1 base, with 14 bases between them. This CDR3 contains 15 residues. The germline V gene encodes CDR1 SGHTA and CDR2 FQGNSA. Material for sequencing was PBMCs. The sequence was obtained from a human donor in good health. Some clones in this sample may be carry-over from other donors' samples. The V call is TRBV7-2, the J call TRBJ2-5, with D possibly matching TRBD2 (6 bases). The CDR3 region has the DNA TGTGCCAGCAGCGCTACACTAGCAGTCCAAGAGACCCAGTACTTC. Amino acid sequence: CASSATLAVQETQYF.